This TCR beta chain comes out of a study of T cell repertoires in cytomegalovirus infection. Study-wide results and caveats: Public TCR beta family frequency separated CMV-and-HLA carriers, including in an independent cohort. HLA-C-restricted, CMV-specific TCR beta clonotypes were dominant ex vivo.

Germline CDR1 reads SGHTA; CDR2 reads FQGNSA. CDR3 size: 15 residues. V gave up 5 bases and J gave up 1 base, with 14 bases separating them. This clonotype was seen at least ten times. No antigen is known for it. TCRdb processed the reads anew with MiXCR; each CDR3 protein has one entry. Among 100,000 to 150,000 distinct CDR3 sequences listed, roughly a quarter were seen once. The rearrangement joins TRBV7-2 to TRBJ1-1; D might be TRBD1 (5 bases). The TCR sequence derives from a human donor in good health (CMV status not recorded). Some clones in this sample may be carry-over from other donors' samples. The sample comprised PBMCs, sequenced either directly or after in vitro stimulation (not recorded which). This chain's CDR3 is CASSPMATANTEAFF. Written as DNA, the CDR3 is TGTGCCAGCAGCCCAATGGCGACAGCGAACACTGAAGCTTTCTTT.